The next 18 T cell receptor beta chains were all read from a single sample in a study of blood T cells in healthy people across ages. PCR was performed a second time for roughly 7 to 11 cycles using a sample-barcoded 5' primer and a J-beta primer mix. MiXCR was run by TCRdb on the 5' RACE reads, yielding one entry per CDR3 protein. The sample yields some 760,000 distinct CDR3 sequences, 25% seen once. This sample was also put to use in a study of T cells of mothers and their children.

Sequenced: blood. These receptors were collected from a boy aged 5 to 17 in good health.

The rearrangement uses TRBV9 and TRBJ2-1; D gene uncertain. V was pared by 1 base and J by 0 bases, with 14 bases between. In germline, CDR1 is SGDLS, CDR2 YYNGEE. CDR3 length equals 17 residues. The CDR3 coding sequence is TGTGCCAGCAGCGTAAATTTGCGTGGGAACTCCTACAATGAGCAGTTCTTC. Its translation is CASSVNLRGNSYNEQFF.

The rearrangement links TRBV5-6 to TRBJ2-5; no definite D call. The germline gives CDR1 SGHDT, CDR2 YYEEEE. CDR3 length: 15 amino acids. V was clipped by 1 base and J by 3 bases, with 13 bases between them. CDR3 bases: TGTGCCAGCAGCTTGTCAAGGCGGTGGGAAGAGACCCAGTACTTC. This encodes CASSLSRRWEETQYF.

This clonotype was recorded a few times. Here the CDR3 reads CATSRGDSNYQETQYF. In DNA, the CDR3 is TGTGCCACCAGCAGGGGGGACAGCAACTACCAAGAGACCCAGTACTTC. J is TRBJ2-5 and V is TRBV15; 7 bases are shared with TRBD1. Germline V CDR1 and CDR2: LNHNV, YYDKDF (reference sequence). J lost 0 bases, V lost 3 bases, and 7 bases had no gene match. The CDR3 loop spans 16 amino acids.

V and J are TRBV5-1 and TRBJ1-1; 8 bases fit TRBD1. Germline V gene data show CDR1 as SGHRS and CDR2 as YFSETQ. The V gene end was trimmed by 4 bases and the J gene end by 6 bases; junction bases not matched to a gene: 8. The CDR3 has 14 amino acids. CDR3 residues: CASSPGQAGAEAFF. The CDR3 nucleotides read TGCGCCAGCAGCCCGGGACAGGCAGGAGCTGAAGCTTTCTTT.

The sample holds one count of this clonotype. The chain has TRBV15 and TRBJ1-4; D unresolved. This CDR3 has 15 amino acids. Germline V gene data show CDR1 as LNHNV and CDR2 as YYDKDF (reference sequence). The V end lost 3 bases, the J end lost 5 bases, and 13 bases lay between the germline ends. The CDR3 loop is CATSSWVPGNEKLFF. The CDR3 DNA sequence: TGTGCCACCAGCAGTTGGGTCCCGGGGAATGAAAAACTGTTTTTT.

This clonotype has just a few counts. The chain carries TRBV6-2 or TRBV6-3 and TRBJ1-2; TRBD1 aligns across 7 bases. This CDR3 has 13 amino acids. Germline-derived CDR1 and CDR2 are MNHEY and SVGEGT. V lost 7 bases to trimming and J lost 3 bases; unmatched junction nucleotides: 5. The chain's CDR3 is CASIGTVYYGYTF. The DNA of the CDR3 is TGTGCCAGCATCGGGACAGTCTACTATGGCTACACCTTC.

The rearrangement joins TRBV15 to TRBJ1-4; D unresolved. CDR1 and CDR2 from the germline V gene are LNHNV and YYDKDF (reference sequence). The V end was cut by 2 bases, the J end by 5 bases, with 12 bases between. This CDR3 contains 15 residues. Here the CDR3 reads CATSRIPGQNEKLFF. For the CDR3, the DNA is TGTGCCACCAGCAGAATCCCGGGCCAGAATGAAAAACTGTTTTTT.

This clonotype was picked up a small number of times. The chain combines TRBV12-3 or TRBV12-4 with TRBJ1-2; TRBD1 is a possible D gene (5 bases). V was cut by 5 bases and J by 4 bases, with 20 bases left in between. The CDR3 runs to 16 residues. CDR3 amino acids: CASSLNPGGVGYGYTF. CDR3 sequence (DNA): TGTGCCAGCAGTCTTAATCCCGGGGGGGTGGGCTATGGCTACACCTTC.

The rearrangement links TRBV24-1 to TRBJ1-5; D ambiguous. Germline lookup yields CDR1 KGHDR and CDR2 SFDVKD. The CDR3 spans 14 residues. Between the trimmed V and J ends, which lost 2 bases and 7 bases, there was a span of 11 bases. The CDR3 protein is CATSDSEVGQPQHF. CDR3 nucleotide sequence: TGTGCCACCAGTGATTCTGAGGTCGGCCAGCCCCAGCATTTT.

This clonotype was seen only a few times. The chain carries TRBV7-2 and TRBJ2-7; 9 nucleotides align to TRBD1. The junction had 9 bases not matched to a gene; V was cut back by 6 bases and J by 3 bases. CDR3 size: 15 residues. CDR1 SGHTA and CDR2 FQGNSA come from the germline V gene. CDR3 coding DNA: TGTGCCAGCAGTACTCAACAGGGGGCTCTCTACGAGCAGTACTTC. This gives the protein CASSTQQGALYEQYF. The whole variable domain, filled in from reference TRBV7-2 and TRBJ2-7, reads GAGVSQSPSNKVTEKGKDVELRCDPISGHTALYWYRQSLGQGLEFLIYFQGNSAPDKSGLPSDRFSAERTGGSVSTLTIQRTQQEDSAVYLCASSTQQGALYEQYFGPGTRLTVT.

The gene calls are TRBV7-9 and TRBJ2-3, with D perhaps TRBD2 (6 bases). With 3 bases removed from V and 8 bases from J, the gap between germline ends came to 18 bases. The CDR3 length is 15 residues. CDR1 is SEHNR and CDR2 is FQNEAQ in the germline V gene (reference sequence). CDR3 loop: CASSFSAGPAGTQYF. Written as DNA, the CDR3 is TGTGCCAGCAGCTTTTCGGCGGGGCCCGCAGGTACGCAGTATTTT.

The gene calls are TRBV3-1 and TRBJ2-7; D gene unclear. Germline CDR1 is LGHDT and CDR2 is YNNKEL (reference sequence). This CDR3 contains 13 residues. V lost 6 bases to trimming and J lost 6 bases, with 15 bases between them. The CDR3 spells CASSPDPSSEQYF. CDR3 sequence (DNA): TGTGCCAGCAGTCCCGATCCATCATCCGAGCAGTACTTC.

This clonotype was found a few times. This chain joins TRBV12-3 or TRBV12-4 and TRBJ1-4, with D unclear. The CDR3 runs 15 residues. The ends were cut back, 2 bases at V and 6 bases at J, with 13 bases in the middle. The CDR3 protein is CASSLSLQRYEKLFF. The CDR3, as DNA: TGTGCCAGCAGTTTAAGTTTACAGCGTTATGAAAAACTGTTTTTT.

The chain joins TRBV11-1 to TRBJ2-5; maybe TRBD2 (6 bases). The CDR3 covers 17 residues. Trimming removed 2 bases at V and 2 bases at J, with 18 bases between. In germline, CDR1 is SGHAT, CDR2 FQDESV (reference sequence). As DNA, the CDR3 is TGTGCCAGCAGCTTACGAGGAGGGCCCCGCCTACAAGAGACCCAGTACTTC. Translated: CASSLRGGPRLQETQYF.

This chain uses TRBV6-2 or TRBV6-3 with TRBJ2-3; D uncertain. Trimming stripped 7 bases from V and 5 bases from J, with 13 bases between. Germline CDR1 reads MNHEY; CDR2 reads SVGEGT. This CDR3 has 13 residues. The CDR3 reads CASKRLAKDTQYF. CDR3 sequence (DNA): TGTGCCAGCAAGAGATTAGCAAAAGATACGCAGTATTTT.

The V gene is TRBV6-1, the J gene TRBJ2-5; D is undetermined. The J call may be faulty, since TRBJ2-7 better matches the DNA end. Looked up from germline, CDR1 is MNHNS and CDR2 is SASEGT. This CDR3 has 14 amino acids. The CDR3 region has the DNA TGTGCCAGCAGTGAATGGTACGGGCCCTACGAGCAGTACTTC. The encoded protein is CASSEWYGPYEQYF.

The chain has TRBV7-3 and TRBJ2-5, with 8 bases fitting TRBD2. The J call may be faulty, since TRBJ2-1 better matches the DNA end. The length of the CDR3 is 14 residues. Germline CDR1 reads SGHTA; CDR2 reads FQGTGA. CDR3 region: CASSAGLGPNEQFF. The CDR3 nucleotides read TGTGCCAGCAGCGCGGGACTAGGGCCCAATGAGCAGTTCTTC.

This clonotype was seen a few times. This chain connects TRBV20-1 to TRBJ2-5; no clear D. The DNA matches TRBJ2-1 better at its end, which makes the J call doubtful. The CDR3 has 15 amino acids. The germline V gene has CDR1 DFQATT and CDR2 SNEGSKA (reference sequence). In DNA, the CDR3 is TGCAGTGCTAGAGAGTGGTCTACCGGTCGGGATGAGCAGTTCTTC. This sequence encodes CSAREWSTGRDEQFF.